This TCR beta chain was documented in a study of blood T cell repertoires in COVID-19. Across the whole study: Italy, Spain and the United States were the sources of the convalescent and acute COVID-19 samples.

Germline V gene data show CDR1 as LNHDA and CDR2 as SQIVND (reference sequence). The CDR3 sequence is 14 residues long. V lost 4 bases and J lost 3; bases outside the gene matches: 2. TCRdb's table, derived via immunoSEQ multiplex PCR, lists solely in-frame clones and lacks some. Here the sample spans roughly 260,000 clones, 90% to 95% being singletons. Study members were between 18 and 89 years old and lived in over 20 US regions. Assignment of participants to cohorts was predicated upon participant-reported clinical history. The rearrangement joins TRBV19 to TRBJ2-3; 9 bases match TRBD1. The sequencing sample was made of PBMCs or T cells enriched from blood (not recorded which). The sequence derives from a human donor in a cohort exposed to, infected with or recovered from COVID-19 (not recorded which). The donor label of this sample is uncertain. The DNA for the CDR3 is TGTGCCAGTAGTAGGGGGACAGGGACAGATACGCAGTATTTT. Amino acid sequence: CASSRGTGTDTQYF.